The clone carrying this T cell receptor beta chain was seen many times. The TCR beta CDR3 regions underwent amplification using RNA transcripts as the source. The HTBI primer set was used in a first-round RT-PCR of the TCR CDR3. MiXCR was run by TCRdb on the multiplex PCR reads, yielding one entry per CDR3 protein. The sample lists about 350,000 distinct CDR3 sequences, 19% occurring once. V dropped 6 bases and J dropped 3 bases, with 6 bases sitting between them. Germline V gene sequence: CDR1 DFQATT, CDR2 SNEGSKA (reference sequence). This CDR3 has 10 amino acids. These data belong to a study of T cells in Graves' hyperthyroidism and ophthalmopathy.

The sequenced sample was blood. The receptor was derived from a woman between 18 and 29 years old with Graves' hyperthyroidism. The gene calls are TRBV20-1 and TRBJ2-7; D unresolved. For the CDR3, the DNA is TGCAGTGCCCAAAACTACGAGCAGTACTTC. Translating it yields CSAQNYEQYF.